This T cell receptor beta chain was obtained from a study of T cell responses to AZD1222 COVID-19 vaccine. The study, taken as a whole, reports: Baseline serology detected seropositivity in only five to seven AZD1222 recipients. With dominance at 160-218 and 743-854, vaccine-associated CD4 TCRs spanned spike.

The V and J ends lost 7 bases and 1 base, in that order; junction bases with no gene match: 5. The length of the CDR3 is 17 residues. From germline, CDR1 is SGHTA and CDR2 FQGNSA. The table came from immunoSEQ multiplex PCR; TCRdb's copy has only in-frame clones and leaves some out. Of tens of thousands of clones in the sample, around 80% were seen once. Note on this clone: Its matching antigen is unknown.

This receptor was taken from an adult in good health. Sequences were derived from peripheral blood, sampled on day 0 of AZD1222 vaccination. The chain has TRBV7-2 and TRBJ2-1; 15 nucleotides line up with TRBD2. The CDR3 spells CASTGLAGGRSYNEQFF. The CDR3 DNA sequence: TGTGCCAGCACCGGACTAGCGGGAGGGCGGTCCTACAATGAGCAGTTCTTC.